These 24 T cell receptor beta chains were sequenced from one sample in a study of blood T cell repertoires in COVID-19. Repertoires were generated with immunoSEQ multiplex PCR, while TCRdb's copy carries only in-frame clones and drops some. This sample has roughly 300,000 clones, with roughly 90% found just once. Sequenced material: peripheral blood. Receptors were obtained from a woman aged 25 to 39 with COVID-19, enrolled during active disease.

This clone was observed a single time. This rearrangement joins TRBV5-4 to TRBJ2-5; D perhaps matches TRBD2 (5 bases). Germline CDR1 and CDR2: SGHNT and YYREEE (reference sequence). This CDR3 is built from 16 residues. V shed 0 bases and J shed 2 bases, with 14 bases lying between them. Here the CDR3 DNA reads TGTGCCAGCAGCTTGGCCGGGATTAGCGCGCAAGAGACCCAGTACTTC. Protein product: CASSLAGISAQETQYF.

This chain links TRBV27 with TRBJ1-5; 7 bases agree with TRBD1. Germline-derived CDR1 and CDR2 are MNHEY and SMNVEV (reference sequence). This CDR3 is built from 15 residues. J was trimmed by 6 bases and V by 0 bases; bases with no gene match: 5. CDR3 sequence: CASSLSGQGGQPQHF. In DNA, the CDR3 is TGTGCCAGCAGTTTATCGGGTCAGGGGGGTCAGCCCCAGCATTTT.

Note on this clone: One end of the junction is discordant with germline, which a read error may explain. This chain connects TRBV12-3 or TRBV12-4 to TRBJ2-1, with 8 bases matching TRBD1. This CDR3 has 12 amino acids. The CDR3 nucleotides read TGTGCCAGCAGCACCGGGACAGGCCATCGGGTCTTC. It yields the protein CASSTGTGHRVF.

V and J are TRBV3-1 (or the pseudogene TRBV3-2) and TRBJ2-3; D is perhaps TRBD2 (7 bases). The CDR3 is 17 amino acids. Germline V gene lookup returns CDR1 LGHDT and CDR2 YNNKEL (reference sequence). The ends were cut back, 0 bases at V and 4 bases at J, with 17 bases in the middle. DNA of the CDR3: TGTGCCAGCAGCCAAGATCTAGGGGGGGCGAACGCAGATACGCAGTATTTT. This encodes CASSQDLGGANADTQYF.

This clone was seen only a few times. The chain couples TRBV5-1 to TRBJ1-2, with TRBD1 identical over 9 bases. In germline, CDR1 is SGHRS, CDR2 YFSETQ. J lost 7 bases, V lost 3 bases, and 4 bases had no gene match. The CDR3 runs 13 residues. The CDR3 reads CASSSGTGFGYTF. The CDR3 DNA is TGCGCCAGCAGCTCCGGGACAGGGTTTGGCTACACCTTC.

This sequence joins TRBV9 and TRBJ1-5; D might be TRBD1 (5 bases). The germline CDR1 and CDR2 sequences are SGDLS and YYNGEE. Trimming took 4 bases from V and 0 from J, leaving 20 bases between them. CDR3 length: 18 residues. In DNA form, the CDR3 reads TGTGCCAGCAGCCCCCTGGACACGGAGACATATAGCAATCAGCCCCAGCATTTT. This sequence encodes CASSPLDTETYSNQPQHF. Using reference TRBV9 and TRBJ1-5 for the parts outside the CDR3, the full variable domain is DSGVTQTPKHLITATGQRVTLRCSPRSGDLSVYWYQQSLDQGLQFLIQYYNGEERAKGNILERFSAQQFPDLHSELNLSSLELGDSALYFCASSPLDTETYSNQPQHFGDGTRLSIL.

V usage is TRBV28 and J usage is TRBJ2-1, with D maybe TRBD1 (6 bases). CDR3 size: 13 residues. The V and J ends lost 4 bases and 2 bases respectively, with 6 bases between them. Germline V gene sequence: CDR1 MDHEN, CDR2 SYDVKM. CDR3 loop: CASSSGAYNEQFF. The CDR3 DNA is TGTGCCAGCAGTTCAGGGGCCTACAATGAGCAGTTCTTC.

This chain uses TRBV4-1 with TRBJ1-6; 8 positions agree with TRBD1. Germline V gene lookup returns CDR1 MGHRA and CDR2 YSYEKL. V was clipped by 0 bases and J by 9 bases; unmatched bases: 4. The CDR3 is made up of 15 amino acids. CDR3 protein: CASSQDGQGGSPLHF. For the CDR3, the DNA is TGCGCCAGCAGCCAAGATGGACAGGGTGGTTCACCCCTCCACTTT.

This chain connects TRBV28 to TRBJ1-1; D not resolved. V gave up 5 bases and J gave up 5 bases, with 18 bases separating them. The CDR3 runs 15 residues. Germline values: CDR1 MDHEN, CDR2 SYDVKM. CDR3 in DNA: TGTGCCAGCAGTCCTGGAGGTTCGGGTGGGACTGAAGCTTTCTTT. It encodes CASSPGGSGGTEAFF.

J is TRBJ1-2 and V is TRBV2; D unresolved. Trimming removed 2 bases at V and 4 bases at J, with 14 bases between. The CDR3 length is 15 residues. Germline V gene lookup returns CDR1 SNHLY and CDR2 FYNNEI. The CDR3 is CASSESTAQTYGYTF. The CDR3 DNA reads TGTGCCAGCAGTGAATCAACAGCTCAAACCTATGGCTACACCTTC.

This clone was seen only a few times. This chain joins TRBV13 and TRBJ1-1, with D hard to call. Trimming pared 6 bases from V and 6 bases from J, leaving 14 bases between. The CDR3 sequence is 13 residues long. CDR1 and CDR2 from the germline V gene are PRHDT and FYEKMQ (reference sequence). CDR3 sequence reads: CASRSDQRAEAFF. Written as DNA, the CDR3 is TGTGCCAGCAGGTCCGATCAGAGGGCTGAAGCTTTCTTT.

This clone was recorded once. This chain connects TRBV6-5 to TRBJ1-4, with 7 nucleotides matching TRBD1. The germline V gene encodes CDR1 MNHEY and CDR2 SVGAGI. The CDR3 contains 15 residues. The ends lost 2 bases at V and 7 bases at J; junction bases unmatched: 7. CDR3 in amino acids: CASSYGGTELEKLFF. DNA of the CDR3: TGTGCCAGCAGTTACGGAGGGACAGAACTTGAAAAACTGTTTTTT.

This CDR3 reads CASSLARGGNYGYTF. For the CDR3, the DNA is TGTGCCAGCAGCTTAGCTCGTGGGGGGAACTATGGCTACACCTTC. The chain recombines TRBV7-2 with TRBJ1-2; D is possibly TRBD1 (5 bases). This CDR3 is built from 15 residues. The germline V and J ends were trimmed by 0 bases and 2 bases, with 10 bases remaining between them. CDR1 and CDR2 (germline): SGHTA, FQGNSA.

This chain joins TRBV28 and TRBJ1-6; unclear D gene. Per the germline V gene, CDR1 is MDHEN and CDR2 is SYDVKM. Trimming shortened V by 3 bases and J by 0 bases, and 3 bases separated the two germline ends. There are 14 residues in the CDR3. This CDR3 is CASSFRSYNSPLHF. For the CDR3, the DNA is TGTGCCAGCAGTTTTCGCTCCTATAATTCACCCCTCCACTTT.

This chain links TRBV29-1 with TRBJ1-1, with D possibly TRBD1 on 5 matching bases. The CDR3 consists of 14 residues. V gave up 5 bases and J gave up 1 base, with 14 bases separating them. Germline V gene lookup returns CDR1 SQVTM and CDR2 ANQGSEA. The CDR3 coding sequence is TGCAGCGTTATGCTACAGGCGAAGAACACTGAAGCTTTCTTT. It codes for CSVMLQAKNTEAFF.

The genes are TRBV11-3 and TRBJ2-3, with D perhaps matching TRBD1 (5 bases). V lost 3 bases, J lost 5 bases, and 9 bases lay in between. CDR3 size: 13 residues. Per the germline V gene, CDR1 is SGHNT and CDR2 is YENEEA. CDR3 sequence: CASSLGQGDTQYF. CDR3 DNA sequence: TGTGCCAGCAGCTTGGGGCAAGGAGATACGCAGTATTTT. The full variable domain, its missing parts supplied by reference TRBV11-3 and TRBJ2-3, is EAGVVQSPRYKIIEKKQPVAFWCNPISGHNTLYWYLQNLGQGPELLIRYENEEAVDDSQLPKDRFSAERLKGVDSTLKIQPAELGDSAVYLCASSLGQGDTQYFGPGTRLTVL.

The chain employs TRBV7-8 and TRBJ2-7; D is perhaps TRBD2 (5 bases). The germline V and J ends were trimmed by 5 bases and 0 bases, with 17 bases remaining between them. The CDR3 runs to 16 residues. CDR1 and CDR2 from the germline V gene are SGHVS and FQNEAQ. This CDR3 is CASSPRRQKISYEQYF. The DNA for the CDR3 is TGTGCCAGCAGCCCCCGGAGGCAGAAAATCTCCTACGAGCAGTACTTC.

J is TRBJ1-6 and V is TRBV19; 7 bases agree with TRBD1. Germline V gene lookup returns CDR1 LNHDA and CDR2 SQIVND (reference sequence). The CDR3 runs 16 residues. The ends lost 6 bases at V and 6 bases at J; junction bases unmatched: 11. In DNA, the CDR3 is TGTGCCAGTAGCCCCGCTGTAGGGGGCCTTAATTCACCCCTCCACTTT. Amino acids: CASSPAVGGLNSPLHF.

This sequence joins TRBV5-4 and TRBJ2-2, with 7 bases identical to TRBD2. After removal of 5 bases from V and 5 bases from J, the junction contained 12 bases not matched to a gene. The CDR3 runs 16 residues. CDR1 and CDR2 (germline): SGHNT, YYREEE (reference sequence). CDR3 region: CASSPGSGRSTGELFF. CDR3 coding DNA: TGTGCCAGCAGTCCTGGTAGCGGGCGCTCGACCGGGGAGCTGTTTTTT.

J is TRBJ1-6 and V is TRBV24-1; 7 bases map to TRBD1. This CDR3 spans 13 amino acids. Germline V lookup: CDR1 KGHDR, CDR2 SFDVKD. The V segment lost 4 bases and the J segment 10 bases; nucleotides outside the gene matches: 3. CDR3 residues: CATSERQGSPLHF. Here the CDR3 DNA reads TGTGCCACCAGTGAGAGACAGGGATCACCCCTCCACTTT.

This rearrangement joins TRBV12-3 or TRBV12-4 to TRBJ1-2, with D unclear. The germline V and J ends were trimmed by 3 bases and 6 bases, with 11 bases remaining between them. There are 13 residues in the CDR3. The CDR3 sequence: CASSFTGEDGYTF. The CDR3 nucleotides read TGTGCCAGCAGTTTCACGGGTGAGGATGGCTACACCTTC.

The V gene is TRBV5-1, the J gene TRBJ2-5; TRBD1 might be the D (6 bases). V lost 1 base, J lost 2 bases, and 12 bases lay in between. Germline V gene data show CDR1 as SGHRS and CDR2 as YFSETQ. The CDR3 loop spans 15 amino acids. CDR3 sequence reads: CASSLRGMGQETQYF. The CDR3 DNA is TGCGCCAGCAGCTTGAGGGGGATGGGACAAGAGACCCAGTACTTC.

The table lists this clone with a count of one. The chain recombines TRBV5-1 with TRBJ2-1; TRBD2 matches 12 bases. Looked up from germline, CDR1 is SGHRS and CDR2 is YFSETQ. Unmatched junction bases numbered 5, after V lost 0 bases and J lost 7 bases. This CDR3 is 16 amino acids long. The CDR3 DNA reads as TGCGCCAGCAGCTTGGCTCTAGCGGGGGGGCCAAATGAGCAGTTCTTC. Translated, it gives CASSLALAGGPNEQFF.

This chain joins TRBV11-2 and TRBJ2-1; no clear D. This CDR3 has 13 amino acids. CDR1 is SGHAT, CDR2 FQNNGV, per germline. With 4 bases removed from V and 3 bases from J, the gap between germline ends came to 7 bases. CDR3 protein: CASSSRSYNEQFF. In nucleotides, the CDR3 is TGTGCCAGCAGCTCGCGGAGCTACAATGAGCAGTTCTTC. Together with reference TRBV11-2 and TRBJ2-1, the CDR3 gives the full variable domain: EAGVAQSPRYKIIEKRQSVAFWCNPISGHATLYWYQQILGQGPKLLIQFQNNGVVDDSQLPKDRFSAERLKGVDSTLKIQPAKLEDSAVYLCASSSRSYNEQFFGPGTRLTVL.